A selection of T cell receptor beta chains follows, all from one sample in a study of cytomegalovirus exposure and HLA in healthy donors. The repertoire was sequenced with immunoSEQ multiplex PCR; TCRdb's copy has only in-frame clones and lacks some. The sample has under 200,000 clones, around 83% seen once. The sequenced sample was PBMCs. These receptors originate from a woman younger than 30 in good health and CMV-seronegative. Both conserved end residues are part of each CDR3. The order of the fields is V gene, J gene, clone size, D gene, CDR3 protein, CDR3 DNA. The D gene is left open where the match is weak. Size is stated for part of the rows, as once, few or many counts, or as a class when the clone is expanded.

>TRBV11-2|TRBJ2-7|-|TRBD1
CATVEGGTGGQYF
TGTGCCACCGTCGAGGGAGGGACAGGGGGGCAGTACTTC
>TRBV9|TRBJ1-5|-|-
CASSVGEGQPQHF
TGTGCCAGCAGCGTAGGGGAGGGTCAGCCCCAGCATTTT
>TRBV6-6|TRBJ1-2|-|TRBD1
CATSQGAVGYTF
TGTGCCACCAGCCAGGGGGCGGTCGGCTACACCTTC
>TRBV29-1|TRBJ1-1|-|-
CSVGVGVGTEAFF
TGCAGCGTTGGTGTAGGGGTAGGGACTGAAGCTTTCTTT
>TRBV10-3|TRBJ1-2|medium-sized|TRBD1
CAIRGGTEHGYTF
TGTGCCATCAGAGGCGGGACAGAACATGGCTACACCTTC
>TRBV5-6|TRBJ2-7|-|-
CASSLSGQGIAYEQYF
TGTGCCAGCAGCTTGTCAGGGCAGGGGATTGCCTACGAGCAGTACTTC
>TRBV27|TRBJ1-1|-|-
CASSSFRQGLMNTEAFF
TGTGCCAGCAGTTCGTTCCGGCAGGGGCTTATGAACACTGAAGCTTTCTTT
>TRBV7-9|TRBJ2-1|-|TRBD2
CASSRGLAAEQFF
TGTGCCAGCAGCCGGGGACTAGCGGCCGAGCAGTTCTTC
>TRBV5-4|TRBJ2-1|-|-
CASSLGGGWSNEQFF
TGTGCCAGCAGCTTAGGAGGTGGATGGAGCAATGAGCAGTTCTTC
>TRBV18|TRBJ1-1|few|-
CASSPRSVDTEAFF
TGTGCCAGCTCACCACGGTCGGTCGACACTGAAGCTTTCTTT
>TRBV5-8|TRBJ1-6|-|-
CASTRSTGTGGSPLHF
TGTGCCAGCACCCGTAGCACGGGGACGGGAGGTTCACCCCTCCACTTT
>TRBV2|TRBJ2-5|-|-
CASSGLGRGNLETQYF
TGTGCCAGCAGTGGCCTTGGAAGGGGGAATTTGGAGACCCAGTACTTC
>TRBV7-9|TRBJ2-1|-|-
CASSGTSRGNEQFF
TGTGCCAGCAGCGGGACAAGCAGAGGAAATGAGCAGTTCTTC
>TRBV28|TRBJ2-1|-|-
CASKDRRRTYNEQFF
TGTGCCAGCAAAGACAGGAGAAGAACCTACAATGAGCAGTTCTTC
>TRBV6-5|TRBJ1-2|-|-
CASSYSRTDYGYTF
TGTGCCAGCAGTTACTCCCGGACAGACTATGGCTACACCTTC
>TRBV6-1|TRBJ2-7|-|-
CASSEIVGDYEQYF
TGTGCCAGCAGTGAAATAGTTGGGGACTACGAGCAGTACTTC
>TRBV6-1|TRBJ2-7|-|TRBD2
CASRVGVAGDYEQYF
TGTGCCAGCAGGGTGGGGGTAGCGGGAGACTACGAGCAGTACTTC
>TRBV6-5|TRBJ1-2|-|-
CASSFSDLAGGYTF
TGTGCCAGCAGTTTCTCCGATCTGGCGGGCGGCTACACCTTC
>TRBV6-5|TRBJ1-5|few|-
CASSTGTPSNQPQHF
TGTGCCAGCAGTACCGGGACACCTAGCAATCAGCCCCAGCATTTT
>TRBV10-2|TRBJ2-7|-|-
CASSESMGTPVYF
TGCGCCAGCAGTGAGTCCATGGGGACACCTGTATACTTC
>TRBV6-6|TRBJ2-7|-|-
CASSYAGQPYEQYF
TGTGCCAGCAGTTACGCAGGACAGCCCTACGAGCAGTACTTC
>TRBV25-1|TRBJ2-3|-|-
CASSDFSRGPDTQYF
TGTGCCAGCAGTGATTTCAGCAGGGGACCAGATACGCAGTATTTT
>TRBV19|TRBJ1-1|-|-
CASSIGGNTEAFF
TGTGCCAGTAGTATCGGGGGGAACACTGAAGCTTTCTTT
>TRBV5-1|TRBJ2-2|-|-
CASTLVGADTGELFF
TGCGCCAGCACCTTGGTGGGGGCCGACACCGGGGAGCTGTTTTTT
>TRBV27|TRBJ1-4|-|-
CASSPRDFAGRKLFF
TGTGCCAGCAGTCCAAGGGACTTTGCGGGACGAAAACTGTTTTTT
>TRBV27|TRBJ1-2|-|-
CASSQGNYGYTF
TGTGCCAGCAGCCAGGGCAACTATGGCTACACCTTC
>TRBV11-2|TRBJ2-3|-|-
CASSLWAGLNTDTQYF
TGTGCCAGCAGCTTATGGGCAGGATTGAACACAGATACGCAGTATTTT
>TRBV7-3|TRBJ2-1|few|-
CASSPENNEQFF
TGTGCCAGCAGCCCGGAGAATAATGAGCAGTTCTTC
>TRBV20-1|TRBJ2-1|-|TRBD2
CSAGLSGQQFF
TGCAGTGCTGGCCTTAGCGGGCAGCAGTTCTTC
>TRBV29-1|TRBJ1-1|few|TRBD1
CSVTGTGWPRKLIHEAFF
TGCAGCGTGACCGGGACAGGGTGGCCTCGAAAGTTGATACATGAAGCTTTCTTT
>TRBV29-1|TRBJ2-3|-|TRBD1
CSAGQGRSTDTQYF
TGCAGCGCTGGACAGGGGCGAAGCACAGATACGCAGTATTTT
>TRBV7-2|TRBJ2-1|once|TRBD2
CASSFPTGGPDEQFF
TGTGCCAGCAGCTTCCCAACGGGAGGGCCGGATGAGCAGTTCTTC
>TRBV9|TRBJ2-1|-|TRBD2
CASSVDPSLAGGRLYNEQFF
TGTGCCAGCAGCGTAGACCCGAGTCTAGCGGGGGGGCGTCTCTACAATGAGCAGTTCTTC
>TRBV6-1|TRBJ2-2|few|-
CASSEGGGTGELFF
TGTGCCAGCAGTGAAGGGGGAGGTACCGGGGAGCTGTTTTTT
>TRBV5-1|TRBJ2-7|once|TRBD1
CASSLAGGYSYEQYF
TGCGCCAGCAGCTTGGCAGGGGGCTATAGCTACGAGCAGTACTTC
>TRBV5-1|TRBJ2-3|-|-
CASSGEGQPTDTQYF
TGCGCCAGCAGCGGCGAAGGACAGCCCACAGATACGCAGTATTTT
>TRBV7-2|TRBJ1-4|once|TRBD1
CASSPPGQGYNEKLFF
TGTGCCAGCAGCCCTCCGGGACAGGGCTATAATGAAAAACTGTTTTTT
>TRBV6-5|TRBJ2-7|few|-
CASSSGTERGQYF
TGTGCCAGCAGTTCTGGCACCGAGAGAGGGCAGTACTTC
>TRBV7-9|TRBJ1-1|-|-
CSSSLGQSEAFF
TGTTCCAGCAGCTTAGGACAGAGCGAAGCTTTCTTT
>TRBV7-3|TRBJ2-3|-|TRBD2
CASSTGTSDTDTQYF
TGTGCCAGCAGCACCGGGACTAGCGACACAGATACGCAGTATTTT
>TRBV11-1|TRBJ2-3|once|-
CASSLASGGTDTQYF
TGTGCCAGCAGCTTAGCAAGCGGAGGCACAGATACGCAGTATTTT
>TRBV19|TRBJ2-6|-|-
CASSIQGYSGANVLTF
TGTGCCAGTAGTATACAGGGCTACTCTGGGGCCAACGTCCTGACTTTC
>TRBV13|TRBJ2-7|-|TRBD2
CASSPRGGSVLDEQYF
TGTGCCAGCAGCCCGCGCGGCGGGAGCGTCTTAGACGAGCAGTACTTC
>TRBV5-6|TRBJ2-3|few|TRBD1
CASSWGQGPDTQYF
TGTGCCAGCAGCTGGGGACAGGGCCCAGATACGCAGTATTTT
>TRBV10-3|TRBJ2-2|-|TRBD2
CASTQREEGGELFF
TGTGCCTCAACTCAGCGGGAGGAGGGCGGGGAGCTGTTTTTT
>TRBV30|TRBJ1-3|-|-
CAWSDLQGYGNTIYF
TGTGCCTGGAGTGATCTCCAGGGGTACGGAAACACCATATATTTT
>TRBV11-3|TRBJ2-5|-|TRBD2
CASSLGGTSGLGETQYF
TGTGCCAGCAGCTTAGGAGGGACTAGCGGGCTCGGGGAGACCCAGTACTTC
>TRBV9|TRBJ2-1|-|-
CASSGPKEGRSSYNEQFF
TGTGCCAGCAGCGGCCCGAAGGAGGGTAGAAGCTCCTACAATGAGCAGTTCTTC
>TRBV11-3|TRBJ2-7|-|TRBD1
CASSAGQGFSYEQYF
TGTGCCAGCAGCGCCGGACAGGGTTTTTCCTACGAGCAGTACTTC
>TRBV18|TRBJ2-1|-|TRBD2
CASSGLRGVNYNEQFF
TGTGCCAGCTCAGGATTGCGGGGGGTGAATTACAATGAGCAGTTCTTC